This T cell receptor beta chain was profiled in a study of shared clonotypes between healthy human individuals. Germline V gene sequence: CDR1 MNHNS, CDR2 SASEGT. V lost 6 bases and J lost 1, with 9 bases in between. This CDR3 spans 13 amino acids. Assay: immunoSEQ multiplex PCR; the TCRdb copy retains only in-frame clones and omits some. Here the sample spans over a million clones, approximately 70% being singletons. The study, taken as a whole, reports: Generally, estimated richness proved larger in naive subsets than it did in memory subsets. Sampling was confined to blood; repertoires within tissues likely differ.

Concerning this clone: Its antigen is unidentified.

The TCR was taken from a man aged 18 to 30 in good health. The J gene is TRBJ1-1, the V gene TRBV6-1; D unresolved. Sequencing used memory CD4+ T cells sorted from blood. The subset denotes: CD45RA-negative fraction. CDR3 DNA: TGTGCCAGCAGGATATTGGGGAACACTGAAGCTTTCTTT. Its translation: CASRILGNTEAFF.